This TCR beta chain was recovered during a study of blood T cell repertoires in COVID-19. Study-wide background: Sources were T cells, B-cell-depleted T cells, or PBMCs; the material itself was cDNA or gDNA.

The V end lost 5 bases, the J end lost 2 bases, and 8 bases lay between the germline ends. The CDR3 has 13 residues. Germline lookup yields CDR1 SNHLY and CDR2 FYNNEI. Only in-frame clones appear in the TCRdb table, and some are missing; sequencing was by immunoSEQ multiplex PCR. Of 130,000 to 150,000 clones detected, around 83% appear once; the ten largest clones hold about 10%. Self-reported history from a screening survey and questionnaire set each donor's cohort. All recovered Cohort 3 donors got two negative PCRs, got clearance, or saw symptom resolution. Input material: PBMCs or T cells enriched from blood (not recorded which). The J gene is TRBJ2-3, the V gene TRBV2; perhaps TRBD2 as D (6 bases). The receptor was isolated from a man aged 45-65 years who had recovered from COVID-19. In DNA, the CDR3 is TGTGCCAGCAGTCAGGACTACACAGATACGCAGTATTTT. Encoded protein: CASSQDYTDTQYF. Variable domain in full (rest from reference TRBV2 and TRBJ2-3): EPEVTQTPSHQVTQMGQEVILRCVPISNHLYFYWYRQILGQKVEFLVSFYNNEISEKSEIFDDQFSVERPDGSNFTLKIRSTKLEDSAMYFCASSQDYTDTQYFGPGTRLTVL.